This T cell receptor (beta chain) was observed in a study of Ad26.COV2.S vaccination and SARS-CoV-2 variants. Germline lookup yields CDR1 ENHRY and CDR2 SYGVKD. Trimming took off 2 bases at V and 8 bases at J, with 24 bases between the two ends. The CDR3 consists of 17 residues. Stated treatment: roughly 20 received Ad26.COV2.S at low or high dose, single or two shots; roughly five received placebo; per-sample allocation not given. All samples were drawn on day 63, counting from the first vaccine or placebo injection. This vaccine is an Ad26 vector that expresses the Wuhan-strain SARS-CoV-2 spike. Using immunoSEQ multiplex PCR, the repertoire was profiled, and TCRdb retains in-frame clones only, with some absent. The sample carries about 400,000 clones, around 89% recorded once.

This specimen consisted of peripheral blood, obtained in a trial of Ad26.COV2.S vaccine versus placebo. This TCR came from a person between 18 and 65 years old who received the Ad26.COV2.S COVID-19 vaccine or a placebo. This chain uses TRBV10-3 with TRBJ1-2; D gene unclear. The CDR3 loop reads CAISERSIRVQRSGYTF. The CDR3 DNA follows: TGTGCCATCAGTGAGCGGAGCATTAGGGTCCAGAGATCCGGCTACACCTTC.